This TCR beta chain was obtained from a study of T cells after yellow fever vaccination. Whole-study context: Fractions containing few cells were prepared with SMART-Seq v4 Ultra Low Input. General study points: By day 5 rather than day 15, the secondary response had peaked, though it was weaker.

Trimming pared 8 bases from V and 5 bases from J, leaving 21 bases between. CDR1 is SGHAT and CDR2 is FQNNGV in the germline V gene. The CDR3 contains 15 residues. TCR cDNA was made by 5'RACE template switching, adding a universal primer site and UMIs. One entry per CDR3 protein results from TCRdb running MiXCR on the 5' RACE reads. The table lists under 550,000 distinct CDR3 sequences, around a fifth of them singletons, with roughly a sixth in the top ten. As for this clonotype: Its antigen is as yet unknown.

This chain connects TRBV11-2 to TRBJ2-5; the D gene could be TRBD1 or TRBD2 (6 bases each). The TCR sequence derives from a man aged 18 to 29 who received the YFV17D yellow fever vaccine. The sample in question was PBMCs, obtained approximately 22 days after the first yellow fever vaccination. For the CDR3, the DNA is TGTGCCAGCTCCTCCAGGGGCGGGGCCCGGGAGACCCAGTACTTC. Translating it yields CASSSRGGARETQYF. The variable domain in full, completed from reference TRBV11-2 and TRBJ2-5, reads EAGVAQSPRYKIIEKRQSVAFWCNPISGHATLYWYQQILGQGPKLLIQFQNNGVVDDSQLPKDRFSAERLKGVDSTLKIQPAKLEDSAVYLCASSSRGGARETQYFGPGTRLLVL.